The clone carrying this TCR beta chain was seen more than once but under ten times. The sample belongs to a study of shared clonotypes between healthy human individuals. Sequencing was performed with immunoSEQ multiplex PCR; in TCRdb, only in-frame clones are kept and a portion is missing. The table has around 330,000 clones, around 72% seen once. Sequenced input: memory CD4+ T cells sorted from blood. Subset in this sample: CD45RA-negative fraction. This sequence originates from a man between 25 and 39 years old in good health.

The CDR3 is CASSHARGQRSTDTQYF. Here the CDR3 DNA reads TGCGCCAGCAGCCACGCTCGAGGCCAGCGAAGCACAGATACGCAGTATTTT. The genes are TRBV4-3 and TRBJ2-3; no clear D. Trimming took 3 bases from V and 0 from J, leaving 16 bases between them. Per the germline V gene, CDR1 is LGHNA and CDR2 is YSLEER. This CDR3 comprises 17 residues.